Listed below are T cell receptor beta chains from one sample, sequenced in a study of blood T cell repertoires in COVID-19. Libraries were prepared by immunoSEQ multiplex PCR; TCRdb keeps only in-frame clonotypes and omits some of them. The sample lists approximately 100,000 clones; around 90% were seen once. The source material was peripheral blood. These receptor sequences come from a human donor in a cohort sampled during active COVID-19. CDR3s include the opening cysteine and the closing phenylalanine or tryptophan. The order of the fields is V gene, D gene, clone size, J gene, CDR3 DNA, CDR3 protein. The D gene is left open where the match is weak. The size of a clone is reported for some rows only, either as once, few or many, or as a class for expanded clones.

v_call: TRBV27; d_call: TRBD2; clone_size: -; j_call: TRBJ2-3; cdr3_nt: TGTGCCAGCAGGGCAGCGGGAGAGGGTACGCAGTATTTT; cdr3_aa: CASRAAGEGTQYF
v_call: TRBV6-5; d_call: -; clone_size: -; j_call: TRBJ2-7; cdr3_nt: TGTGCCAGCAGCTTAGCGGAGAGCTACGAGCAGTACTTC; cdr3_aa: CASSLAESYEQYF
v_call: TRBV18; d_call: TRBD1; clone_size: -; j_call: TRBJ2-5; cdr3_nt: TGTGCCAGCTCACCGGTGGGACAGGGCAAAGAGACCCAGTACTTC; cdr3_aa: CASSPVGQGKETQYF
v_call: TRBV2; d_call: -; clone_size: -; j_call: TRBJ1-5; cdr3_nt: TGTGCCAGCAGTCATCAAAATAGCAATCAGCCCCAGCATTTT; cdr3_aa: CASSHQNSNQPQHF
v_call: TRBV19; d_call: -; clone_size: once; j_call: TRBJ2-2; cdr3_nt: TGTGCCAGTAGTATGCAGGGTCACACCGGGGAGCTGTTTTTT; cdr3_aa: CASSMQGHTGELFF
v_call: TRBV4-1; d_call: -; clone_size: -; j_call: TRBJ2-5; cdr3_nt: TGCGCCAGCAGCCAAGATCGGCTAGCGAAAGAGACCCAGTACTTC; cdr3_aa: CASSQDRLAKETQYF
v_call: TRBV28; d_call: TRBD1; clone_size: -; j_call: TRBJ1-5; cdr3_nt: TGTGCCAGCAGCGAACAGGGGCGCAATCAGCCCCAGCATTTT; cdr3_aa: CASSEQGRNQPQHF
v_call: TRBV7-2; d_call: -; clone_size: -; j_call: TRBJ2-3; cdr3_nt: TGTGCCAGCAGCTTAGCGTTGGCGGGGAGCACAGATACGCAGTATTTT; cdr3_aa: CASSLALAGSTDTQYF
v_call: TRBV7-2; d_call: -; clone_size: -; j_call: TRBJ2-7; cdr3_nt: TGTGCCAGCAGCCCTCGGGACTGGACCCGCTACGAGCAGTACTTC; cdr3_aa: CASSPRDWTRYEQYF
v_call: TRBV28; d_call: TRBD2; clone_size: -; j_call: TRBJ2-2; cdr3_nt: TGTGCCAGCAGGACACTTGTTTTGCGGGAGGGCCCCGGGGAGCTGTTTTTT; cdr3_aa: CASRTLVLREGPGELFF
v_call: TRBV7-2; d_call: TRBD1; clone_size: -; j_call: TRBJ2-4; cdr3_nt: TGTGCCAGCAGCTCAACCGGGACAGGGAGCAAAAACATTCAGTACTTC; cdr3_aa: CASSSTGTGSKNIQYF
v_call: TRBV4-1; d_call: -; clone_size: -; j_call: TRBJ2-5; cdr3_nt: TGCGCCAGCAGCCAATACTCACTAGGATCCCTCGAAGAGACCCAGTACTTC; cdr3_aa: CASSQYSLGSLEETQYF
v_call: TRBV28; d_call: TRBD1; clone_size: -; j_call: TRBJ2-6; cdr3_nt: TGTGCCAGCAGTAGACAGGGGTCGGGGGCCAACGTCCTGACTTTC; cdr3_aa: CASSRQGSGANVLTF
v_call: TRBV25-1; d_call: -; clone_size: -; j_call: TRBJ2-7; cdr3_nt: TGTGCCAGCAGTGCAGTACCCGGGACCTACGAGCAGTACTTC; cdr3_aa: CASSAVPGTYEQYF
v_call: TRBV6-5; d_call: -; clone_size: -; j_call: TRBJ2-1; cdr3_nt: TGTGCCAGCACCCCGGACTGGACCAATGAGCAGTTCTTC; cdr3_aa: CASTPDWTNEQFF
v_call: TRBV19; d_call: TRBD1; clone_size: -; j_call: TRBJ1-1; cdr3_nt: TGTGCCAGTGAGGGCCGTGACAGGGGGACAACTGAAGCTTTCTTT; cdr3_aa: CASEGRDRGTTEAFF
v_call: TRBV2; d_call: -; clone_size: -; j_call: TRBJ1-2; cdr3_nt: TGTGCCAGCAGTGAGCTTAGTGGCTACACCTTC; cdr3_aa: CASSELSGYTF
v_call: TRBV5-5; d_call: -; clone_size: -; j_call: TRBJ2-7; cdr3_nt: TGTGCCAGCAGCGAGGACCGGGGTGGCGAGCAGTACTTC; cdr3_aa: CASSEDRGGEQYF
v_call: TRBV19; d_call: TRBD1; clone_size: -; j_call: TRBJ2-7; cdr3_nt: TGTGCCAGTAGTGGACAGGGCTACGAGCAGTACTTC; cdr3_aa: CASSGQGYEQYF
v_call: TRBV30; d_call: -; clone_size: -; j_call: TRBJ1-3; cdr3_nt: TGTGCCTGGAGTCAGGGGAGTTCTGGAAACACCATATATTTT; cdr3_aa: CAWSQGSSGNTIYF
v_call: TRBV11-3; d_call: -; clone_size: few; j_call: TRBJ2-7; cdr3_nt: TGTGCCAGCAGCCCAAACAGGGCCTACTACGAGCAGTACTTC; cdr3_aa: CASSPNRAYYEQYF
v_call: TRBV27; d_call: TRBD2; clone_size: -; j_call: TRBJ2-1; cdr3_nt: TGTGCCAGCAGTTTTGTTGGTAGCGGGGGTATGGATGAGCAGTTCTTC; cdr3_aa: CASSFVGSGGMDEQFF
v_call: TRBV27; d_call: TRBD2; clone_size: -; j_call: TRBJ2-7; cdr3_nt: TGTGCCAGCAGTTTAGTTGGGGGAGGGCCTTTCGAGCAGTACTTC; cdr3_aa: CASSLVGGGPFEQYF
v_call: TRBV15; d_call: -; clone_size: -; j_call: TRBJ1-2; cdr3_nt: TGTGCCACCAGCAGAGATCTGGCAGTCACCGTTTCTGGCTACACCTTC; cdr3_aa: CATSRDLAVTVSGYTF
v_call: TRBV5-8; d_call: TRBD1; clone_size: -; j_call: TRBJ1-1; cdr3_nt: TGTGCCAGCAGCTTGGAGGGGGCCACTGAAGCTTTCTTT; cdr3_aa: CASSLEGATEAFF
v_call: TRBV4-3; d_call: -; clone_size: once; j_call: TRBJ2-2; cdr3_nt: TGCGCCAGCAGCCAAGAGACAGGGAACACCGGGGAGCTGTTTTTT; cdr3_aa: CASSQETGNTGELFF
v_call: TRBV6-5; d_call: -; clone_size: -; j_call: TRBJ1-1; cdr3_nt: TGTGCCAGCAGGTATGGGGAGGCGGACACTGAAGCTTTCTTT; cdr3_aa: CASRYGEADTEAFF
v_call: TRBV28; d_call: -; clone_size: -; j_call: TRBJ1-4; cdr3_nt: TGTGCCAGCAGTTCAGAACACCGGGGGTTACCGCACGCAACTAATGAAAAACTGTTTTTT; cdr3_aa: CASSSEHRGLPHATNEKLFF
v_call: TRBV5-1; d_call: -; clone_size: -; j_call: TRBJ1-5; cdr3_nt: TGCGCCAGCAGCCCCTGGCCCGAGGCCCAGCCCCAGCATTTT; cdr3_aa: CASSPWPEAQPQHF
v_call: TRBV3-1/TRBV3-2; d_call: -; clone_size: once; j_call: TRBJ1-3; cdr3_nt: TGTGCCAGCAGCCAAGAGCGGCTATCGCGGGGGTCTGGAAACACCATATATTTT; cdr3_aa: CASSQERLSRGSGNTIYF
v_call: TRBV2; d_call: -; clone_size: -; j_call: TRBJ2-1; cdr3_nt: TGTGCCAGCAGTACGAGCTCCTACAATGAGCAGTTCTTC; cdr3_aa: CASSTSSYNEQFF
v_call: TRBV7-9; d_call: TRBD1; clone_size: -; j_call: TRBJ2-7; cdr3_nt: TGTGCCAGCAGCAAGAGGGACAGAACCTACGAGCAGTACTTC; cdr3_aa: CASSKRDRTYEQYF
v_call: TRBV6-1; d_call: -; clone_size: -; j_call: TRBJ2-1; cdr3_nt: TGTGCCAGCAGTGAGGGCAGGGTCTCTCAGTTCTTC; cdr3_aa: CASSEGRVSQFF
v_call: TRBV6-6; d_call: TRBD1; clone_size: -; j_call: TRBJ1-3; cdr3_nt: TGTGCCAGCATTCTGACAGGGGGCTCTGGCGGTACCATATATTTT; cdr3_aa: CASILTGGSGGTIYF
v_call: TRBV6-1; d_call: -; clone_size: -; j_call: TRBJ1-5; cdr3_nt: TGTGCCAGCAGTGAGACAGGAGCCAATCAGCCCCAGCATTTT; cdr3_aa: CASSETGANQPQHF
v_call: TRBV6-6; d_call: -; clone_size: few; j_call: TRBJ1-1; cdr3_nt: TGTGCCAGCAGTTACCGGAGTAGCACTGAAGCTTTCTTT; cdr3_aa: CASSYRSSTEAFF
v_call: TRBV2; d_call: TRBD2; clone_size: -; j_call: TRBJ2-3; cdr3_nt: TGTGCCAGCAGTGAAGCTTCCGGGACTAGCGGGGGTGATACGCAGTATTTT; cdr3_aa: CASSEASGTSGGDTQYF
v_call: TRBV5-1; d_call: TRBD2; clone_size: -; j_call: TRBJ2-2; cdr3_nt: TGCGCCAGCAGCGAGGGACTAGCGGGAGGGCCCGCCGGGGAGCTGTTTTTT; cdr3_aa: CASSEGLAGGPAGELFF
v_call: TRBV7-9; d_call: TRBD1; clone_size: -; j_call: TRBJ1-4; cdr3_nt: TGTGCCAGCAGCTATCTACAGGGGGCTAATGAAAAACTGTTTTTT; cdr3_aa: CASSYLQGANEKLFF
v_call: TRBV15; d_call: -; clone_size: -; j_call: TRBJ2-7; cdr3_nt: TGTGCCACCAGCAGAGGACAGATTGCCGACGAGCAGTACTTC; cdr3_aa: CATSRGQIADEQYF
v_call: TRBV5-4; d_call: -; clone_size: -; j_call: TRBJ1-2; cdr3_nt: TGTGCCAGCAGCTTCGAGCAGGGTGATTTCGGCTACACCTTC; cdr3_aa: CASSFEQGDFGYTF
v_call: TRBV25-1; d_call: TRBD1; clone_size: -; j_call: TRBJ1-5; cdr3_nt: TGTGCCAGCAGTGAGGGGCAGGGGGCCGGCAATCAGCCCCAGCATTTT; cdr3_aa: CASSEGQGAGNQPQHF
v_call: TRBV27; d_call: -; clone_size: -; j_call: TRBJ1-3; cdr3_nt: TGTGCCAGCAGTCCGACAGGACGAAACACCATATATTTT; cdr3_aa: CASSPTGRNTIYF
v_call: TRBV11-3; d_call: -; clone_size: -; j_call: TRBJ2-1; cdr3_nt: TGTGCCAGCAGCTTAGGGATCAGGGCGAATGAGCAGTTCTTC; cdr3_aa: CASSLGIRANEQFF
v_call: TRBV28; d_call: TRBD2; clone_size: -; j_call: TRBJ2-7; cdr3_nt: TGTGCCAGCAGTTTGGTACTAGCGGGGGGCGGGCCCATTTCCTACGAGCAGTACTTC; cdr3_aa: CASSLVLAGGGPISYEQYF
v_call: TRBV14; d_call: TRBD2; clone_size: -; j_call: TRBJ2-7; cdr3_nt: TGTGCCAGCAGTTGGACTAGCGGGAGTCGGTACGAGCAGTACTTC; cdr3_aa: CASSWTSGSRYEQYF
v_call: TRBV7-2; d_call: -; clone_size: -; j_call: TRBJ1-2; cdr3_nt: TGTGCCAGCAGCTTAGCTAGTGGTAACTATGGCTACACCTTC; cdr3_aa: CASSLASGNYGYTF
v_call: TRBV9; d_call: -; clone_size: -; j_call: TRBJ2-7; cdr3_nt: TGTGCCAGCAGCGTAGCGGGAGTACCCTACGAGCAGTACTTC; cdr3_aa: CASSVAGVPYEQYF
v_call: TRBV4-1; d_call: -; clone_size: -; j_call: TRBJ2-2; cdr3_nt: TGCGCCAGCAGCCAAGACAGGGTTAGGACCGGGGAGCTGTTTTTT; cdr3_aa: CASSQDRVRTGELFF
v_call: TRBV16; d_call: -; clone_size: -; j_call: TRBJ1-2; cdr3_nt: TGTGCCAGCAGCCACCCGACACCTAACTATGGCTACACCTTC; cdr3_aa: CASSHPTPNYGYTF